The rows below give T cell receptor beta chains drawn from one sample of a study of CD8 T cells in ankylosing spondylitis. MiXCR, run by TCRdb on the 5' RACE reads, gives a single entry per CDR3 protein. This repertoire shows 300,000 to 400,000 distinct CDR3 sequences, roughly 10% found once; its top ten account for 9.1%. The sequencing input was blood, either unsorted or a sorted T cell fraction (not recorded which). Receptors were obtained from a female donor with ankylosing spondylitis or in good health (not recorded which). Each CDR3 is given with its conserved first and last residue. D genes are given only for firm matches. The size entry is marked missing in some rows and otherwise reads once, few, many or a size class.

D gene: -; V gene: TRBV18; clone size: few; J gene: TRBJ2-6; CDR3 DNA: TGTGCCAGCTCACCGTACAGTCCGAGCTCTGGGGCCAACGTCCTGACTTTC; CDR3 protein: CASSPYSPSSGANVLTF
D gene: -; V gene: TRBV25-1; clone size: -; J gene: TRBJ2-2; CDR3 DNA: TGTGCCAGCACTGAGGGGGTGGGCACCGGGGAGCTGTTTTTT; CDR3 protein: CASTEGVGTGELFF
D gene: -; V gene: TRBV3-1; clone size: few; J gene: TRBJ1-2; CDR3 DNA: TGTGCCAGCAGCCAAGGTGGAGGAAACTATGGCTACACCTTC; CDR3 protein: CASSQGGGNYGYTF
D gene: -; V gene: TRBV9; clone size: many; J gene: TRBJ2-3; CDR3 DNA: TGTGCCAGCAGCGTAGATTGGGAGGGCACAGATACGCAGTATTTT; CDR3 protein: CASSVDWEGTDTQYF
D gene: -; V gene: TRBV12-3/TRBV12-4; clone size: many; J gene: TRBJ1-5; CDR3 DNA: TGTGCCAGCAGTTTAGCGCCTGGGGGGTCTCAGCCCCAGCATTTT; CDR3 protein: CASSLAPGGSQPQHF
D gene: -; V gene: TRBV7-2; clone size: many; J gene: TRBJ2-1; CDR3 DNA: TGTGCCAGCAGTAAAAACGAGGACAGTTACAATGAGCAGTTCTTC; CDR3 protein: CASSKNEDSYNEQFF
D gene: -; V gene: TRBV30; clone size: many; J gene: TRBJ2-7; CDR3 DNA: TGTGCCTGGAGTGCCCTAATAGGGGAGCAGTACTTC; CDR3 protein: CAWSALIGEQYF
D gene: TRBD1; V gene: TRBV28; clone size: -; J gene: TRBJ1-2; CDR3 DNA: TGTGCCAGCAGTTTACCCCCGGGACAGGGCGACGGCTACACCTTC; CDR3 protein: CASSLPPGQGDGYTF
D gene: TRBD2; V gene: TRBV5-1; clone size: many; J gene: TRBJ2-3; CDR3 DNA: TGCGCCAGCAGCTTGGTAGCGGGGGTGACAGATACGCAGTATTTT; CDR3 protein: CASSLVAGVTDTQYF
D gene: TRBD2; V gene: TRBV9; clone size: -; J gene: TRBJ2-1; CDR3 DNA: TGTGCCAGCAGCCCCCCGGGGGGGAGCTCCTACAATGAGCGGTTCTTC; CDR3 protein: CASSPPGGSSYNERFF
D gene: -; V gene: TRBV15; clone size: many; J gene: TRBJ2-3; CDR3 DNA: TGTGCCACCAGCAGAGATGGGCGGGTGGTCAATACGCAGTATTTT; CDR3 protein: CATSRDGRVVNTQYF
D gene: TRBD1; V gene: TRBV10-3; clone size: many; J gene: TRBJ1-5; CDR3 DNA: TGTGCCATCAGCGGGCAGGGGGGGGGGCCCCAGCATTTT; CDR3 protein: CAISGQGGGPQHF
D gene: TRBD2; V gene: TRBV12-3/TRBV12-4; clone size: many; J gene: TRBJ2-2; CDR3 DNA: TGTGCCAGCAGTTCCCGCCTAGCGGGTCTCACCGGGGAGCTGTTTTTT; CDR3 protein: CASSSRLAGLTGELFF
D gene: -; V gene: TRBV20-1; clone size: -; J gene: TRBJ2-1; CDR3 DNA: TGCAGTGCTAGAGAACTAGTCAATGAGCAGTTCTTC; CDR3 protein: CSARELVNEQFF
D gene: -; V gene: TRBV24-1; clone size: -; J gene: TRBJ2-1; CDR3 DNA: TGTGCCACCAGTGATACGGTAACTTCCTACAATGAGCAGTTCTTC; CDR3 protein: CATSDTVTSYNEQFF
D gene: TRBD1; V gene: TRBV11-2; clone size: -; J gene: TRBJ2-3; CDR3 DNA: TGTGCCAGCAGCTTAGATCTTTGGACAGGGTGCACAGATACGCAGTATTTT; CDR3 protein: CASSLDLWTGCTDTQYF
D gene: -; V gene: TRBV20-1; clone size: many; J gene: TRBJ2-7; CDR3 DNA: TGCAGTGCTAAACGGGACCCCTACGAGCAGTACTTC; CDR3 protein: CSAKRDPYEQYF
D gene: -; V gene: TRBV5-5; clone size: few; J gene: TRBJ1-2; CDR3 DNA: TGTGCCAGCAGCTCGGCAAGTTGGGGCTACACCTTC; CDR3 protein: CASSSASWGYTF